Listed here is a single TCR beta chain. Its specificity is not known. These data come from a study of somatic mutations in cytotoxic T cells in rheumatoid arthritis. Study information: Patients had 30 ml EDTA blood drawn right after diagnosis, before any treatment. The researchers flow-sorted some T-cell populations stained with V beta antibodies and got nearly 100% purity, and these included V beta1+ cells sequenced for TCRB.

Study conclusions and caveats: Patients with rheumatoid arthritis did not differ significantly from age-matched healthy controls in CD8+ T-cell clonality. The authors did not adjust the slight TRBV07 underrepresentation in rheumatoid arthritis patients for multiple comparisons.

V lost 5 bases and J lost 3; bases outside the gene matches: 8. This CDR3 contains 15 residues. The germline V gene encodes CDR1 MDHEN and CDR2 SYDVKM. Clones were read by immunoSEQ multiplex PCR, and TCRdb kept only the in-frame ones, dropping some. The table includes approximately 5,800 clones, around 80% detected once. Sequences were obtained from CD8+ T cells sorted from blood. This receptor was obtained from an adult with rheumatoid arthritis. The V and J genes are TRBV28 and TRBJ2-7, with 9 nucleotides matching TRBD2. The DNA of the CDR3 is TGTGCCAGCAGTCCCCCCAGCGGGGGGCACTACGAGCAGTACTTC. Amino acid sequence: CASSPPSGGHYEQYF.